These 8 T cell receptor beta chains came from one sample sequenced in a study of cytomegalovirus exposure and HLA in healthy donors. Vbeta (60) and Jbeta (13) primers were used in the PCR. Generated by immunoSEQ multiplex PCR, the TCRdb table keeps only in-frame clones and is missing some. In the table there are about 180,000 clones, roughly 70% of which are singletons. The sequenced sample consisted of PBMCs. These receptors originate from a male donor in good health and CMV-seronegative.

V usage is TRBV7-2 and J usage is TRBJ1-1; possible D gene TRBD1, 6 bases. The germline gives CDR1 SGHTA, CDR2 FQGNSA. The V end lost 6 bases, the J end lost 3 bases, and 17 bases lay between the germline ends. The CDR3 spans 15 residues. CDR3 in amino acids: CASRRQVGSDTEAFF. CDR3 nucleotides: TGTGCCAGCAGAAGACAGGTGGGGTCGGACACTGAAGCTTTCTTT.

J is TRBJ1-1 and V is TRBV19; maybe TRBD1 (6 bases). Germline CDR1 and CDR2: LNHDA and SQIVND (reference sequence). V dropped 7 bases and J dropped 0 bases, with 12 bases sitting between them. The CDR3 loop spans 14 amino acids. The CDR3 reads CASISGTMNTEAFF. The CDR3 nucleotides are TGTGCCAGTATCTCTGGGACAATGAACACTGAAGCTTTCTTT.

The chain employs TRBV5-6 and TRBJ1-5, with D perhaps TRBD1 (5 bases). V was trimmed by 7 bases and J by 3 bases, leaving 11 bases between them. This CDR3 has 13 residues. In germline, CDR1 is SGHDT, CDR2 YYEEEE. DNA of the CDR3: TGTGCCAGCTCCGGGGGGGTCAATCAGCCCCAGCATTTT. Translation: CASSGGVNQPQHF.

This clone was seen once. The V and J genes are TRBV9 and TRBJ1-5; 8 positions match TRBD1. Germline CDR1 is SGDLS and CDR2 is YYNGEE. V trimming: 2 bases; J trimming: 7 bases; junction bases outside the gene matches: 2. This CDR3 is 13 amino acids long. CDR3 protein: CASSVTGEQPQHF. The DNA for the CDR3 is TGTGCCAGCAGCGTGACAGGGGAGCAGCCCCAGCATTTT.

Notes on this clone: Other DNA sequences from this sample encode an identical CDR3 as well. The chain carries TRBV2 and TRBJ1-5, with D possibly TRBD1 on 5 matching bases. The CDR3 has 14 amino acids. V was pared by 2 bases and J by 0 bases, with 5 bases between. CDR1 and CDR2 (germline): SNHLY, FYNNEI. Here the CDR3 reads CASSETGSNQPQHF. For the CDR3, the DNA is TGTGCCAGCAGTGAAACAGGTAGCAATCAGCCCCAGCATTTT.

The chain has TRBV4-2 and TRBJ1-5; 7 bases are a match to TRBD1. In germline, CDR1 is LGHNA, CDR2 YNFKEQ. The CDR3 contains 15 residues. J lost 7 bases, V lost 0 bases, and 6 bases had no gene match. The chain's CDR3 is CASSQDRQGQQPQHF. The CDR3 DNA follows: TGTGCCAGCAGCCAAGACAGACAGGGACAGCAGCCCCAGCATTTT.

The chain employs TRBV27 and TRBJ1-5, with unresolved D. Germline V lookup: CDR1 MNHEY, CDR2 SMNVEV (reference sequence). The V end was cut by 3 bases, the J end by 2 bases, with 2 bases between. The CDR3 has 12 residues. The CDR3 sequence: CASSFGNQPQHF. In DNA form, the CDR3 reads TGTGCCAGCAGTTTCGGCAATCAGCCCCAGCATTTT.

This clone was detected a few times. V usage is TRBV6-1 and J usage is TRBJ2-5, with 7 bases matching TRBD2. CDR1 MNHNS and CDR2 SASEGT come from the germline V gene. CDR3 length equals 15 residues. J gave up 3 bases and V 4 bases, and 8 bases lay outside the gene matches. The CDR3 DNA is TGTGCCAGCAGTGTCTTCCCCAGCGGGAAAGAGACCCAGTACTTC. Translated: CASSVFPSGKETQYF.